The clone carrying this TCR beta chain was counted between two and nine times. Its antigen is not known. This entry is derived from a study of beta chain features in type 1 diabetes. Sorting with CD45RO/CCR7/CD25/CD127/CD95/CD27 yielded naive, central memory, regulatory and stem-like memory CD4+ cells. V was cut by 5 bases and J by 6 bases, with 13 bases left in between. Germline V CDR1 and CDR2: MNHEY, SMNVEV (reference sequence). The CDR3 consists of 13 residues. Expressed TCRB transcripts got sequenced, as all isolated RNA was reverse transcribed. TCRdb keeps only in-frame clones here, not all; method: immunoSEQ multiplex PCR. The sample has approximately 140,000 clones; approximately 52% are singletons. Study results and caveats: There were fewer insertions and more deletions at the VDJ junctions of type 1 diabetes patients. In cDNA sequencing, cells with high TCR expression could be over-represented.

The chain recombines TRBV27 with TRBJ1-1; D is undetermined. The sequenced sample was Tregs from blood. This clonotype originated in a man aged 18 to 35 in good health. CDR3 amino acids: CASSPITTAEAFF. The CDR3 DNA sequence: TGTGCCAGCAGTCCAATTACAACAGCTGAAGCTTTCTTT.